This T cell receptor beta chain was recorded in a study of spatial heterogeneity in lung cancer. Across the study: Samples came from roughly 75 TRACERx patients with untreated early-stage lung cancer. Beta-chain sequences were consistently detected more often than alpha-chain sequences.

Study results and limitations: At resection, ubiquitous expanded tumor TCRs appeared in blood more than at follow-up.

Time point denoted: blood at routine non-recurrence follow-up after resection. Unsorted whole RNA of tumor, nontumor lung or frozen PBMC was sequenced. Germline V gives CDR1 SGHAT, CDR2 FQNNGV. The CDR3 sequence is 18 residues long. J was trimmed by 6 bases and V by 4 bases; bases with no gene match: 14. TCRdb called the 5' RACE reads again in MiXCR, with one record for every CDR3 protein. The sample shows about 30,000 distinct CDR3 sequences, 5% to 6.5% of them seen only once. This clonotype was seen many times. Its target is unknown. Here the sequenced sample was PBMCs, taken at follow-up. This chain links TRBV11-2 with TRBJ2-2; TRBD1 aligns across 10 bases. This receptor was identified in a male donor with early-stage non-small cell lung cancer. This CDR3 reads CASSSSYLGQGESGELFF. The CDR3 DNA sequence: TGTGCCAGCAGCTCCTCTTACCTCGGACAGGGGGAATCCGGGGAGCTGTTTTTT.